One TCR beta chain is described in this entry. Compared with germline, one end of the junction differs, possibly owing to a read error. The sample carries other DNA sequences with the same CDR3. This CDR3 contains 19 residues. Germline loops: CDR1 LNHDA, CDR2 SQIVND (reference sequence). The data were obtained in a study of control samples from healthy donors and cancer patients. Clones were read by immunoSEQ multiplex PCR, and TCRdb kept only the in-frame ones, dropping some. Found here are around 41,000 clones, about four fifths of them singletons; the top ten hold about a fifth. The receptor was isolated from a woman aged 55-70 years with lung cancer. The sequencing input was PBMCs. The chain is built from TRBV19 and TRBJ2-1; 8 bases are shared with TRBD2. DNA for the CDR3: TGTGCTAGTAGTATAGTAGGAACTAGCGGCCGGAGCTCCTACAATGAGCAGTTCTTC. Protein product: CASSIVGTSGRSSYNEQFF.